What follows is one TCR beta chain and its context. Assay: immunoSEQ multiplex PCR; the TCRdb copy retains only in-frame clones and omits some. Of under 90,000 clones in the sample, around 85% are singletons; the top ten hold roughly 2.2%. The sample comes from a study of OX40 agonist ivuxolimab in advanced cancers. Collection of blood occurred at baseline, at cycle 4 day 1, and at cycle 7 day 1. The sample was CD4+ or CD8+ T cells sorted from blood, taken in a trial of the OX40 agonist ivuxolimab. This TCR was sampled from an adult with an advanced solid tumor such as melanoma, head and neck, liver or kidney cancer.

CDR3: CASSTVGTGNEQFF. In nucleotides, the CDR3 is TGTGCCAGCAGCACCGTCGGGACAGGGAATGAGCAGTTCTTC. This chain joins TRBV7-3 and TRBJ2-1; the match to TRBD1 covers 9 bases. This CDR3 has 14 residues. V dropped 5 bases and J dropped 7; count of bases not matched to a gene: 6. Per the germline V gene, CDR1 is SGHTA and CDR2 is FQGTGA.